This is a list of T cell receptor beta chains from one sample in a study of metastatic and nonmetastatic thyroid tumors. TCRdb reanalyzed the PCR reads with MiXCR. The table records roughly 20,000 clones, 18% of them present only once. Sequencing was done on a sample of blood. The receptors stem from a male donor with papillary thyroid cancer or a benign thyroid nodule (not recorded which). Some clones in this sample may be carry-over from other donors' samples. Each CDR3 is given without its conserved first and last residue. The order of the fields is J gene, V gene, D gene, CDR3 protein. The D gene is left open where the match is weak.

TRBJ1-1	TRBV6-1	TRBD1	ASKTGANTEAF
TRBJ2-1	TRBV5-1	-	ASTMEVHYNEQF
TRBJ1-2	TRBV7-6	TRBD1	ASSFGQGNGYT
TRBJ1-5	TRBV30	TRBD1	AWSRQGNQPQH
TRBJ2-3	TRBV6-1	TRBD2	ASSEAPGGGHGTDTQY
TRBJ2-1	TRBV6-2/TRBV6-3	-	ASSYLWVLLAEGPTNNEQF
TRBJ2-1	TRBV28	-	ASSGTFNEQF
TRBJ2-1	TRBV27	TRBD2	ASSFPTSGLGDEQF
TRBJ2-3	TRBV12-3/TRBV12-4	TRBD2	ASSSGLKADTQY
TRBJ1-5	TRBV20-1	TRBD1	SALDRLNSNQPQH
TRBJ2-2	TRBV2	-	ASKASANTGELF
TRBJ2-5	TRBV7-6	-	ASSLGPGSETQY
TRBJ1-5	TRBV20-1	-	SARRANQPQH
TRBJ2-1	TRBV28	-	ASSGRGSAEYNEQF
TRBJ1-5	TRBV12-3/TRBV12-4	-	ASSLIEGQPQH
TRBJ1-2	TRBV6-1	-	ASTGLTTYGYT
TRBJ1-1	TRBV20-1	-	SARDLMGANTEAF
TRBJ1-2	TRBV5-4	-	ASSPNPDNYGYT
TRBJ2-7	TRBV20-1	-	SAREGAYEQY
TRBJ2-7	TRBV20-1	-	SARQGTNEQY